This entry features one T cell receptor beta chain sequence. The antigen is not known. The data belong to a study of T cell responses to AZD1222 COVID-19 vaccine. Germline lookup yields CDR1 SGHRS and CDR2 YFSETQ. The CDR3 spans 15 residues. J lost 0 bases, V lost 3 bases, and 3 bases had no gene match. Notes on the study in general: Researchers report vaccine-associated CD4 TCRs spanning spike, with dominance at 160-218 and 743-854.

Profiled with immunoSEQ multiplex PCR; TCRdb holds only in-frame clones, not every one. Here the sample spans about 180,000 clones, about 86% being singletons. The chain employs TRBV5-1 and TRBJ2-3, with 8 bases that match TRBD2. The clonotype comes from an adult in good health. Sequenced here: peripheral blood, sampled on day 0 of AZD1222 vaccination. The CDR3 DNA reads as TGCGCCAGCAGCTGGACTAGCATTAGCACAGATACGCAGTATTTT. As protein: CASSWTSISTDTQYF.